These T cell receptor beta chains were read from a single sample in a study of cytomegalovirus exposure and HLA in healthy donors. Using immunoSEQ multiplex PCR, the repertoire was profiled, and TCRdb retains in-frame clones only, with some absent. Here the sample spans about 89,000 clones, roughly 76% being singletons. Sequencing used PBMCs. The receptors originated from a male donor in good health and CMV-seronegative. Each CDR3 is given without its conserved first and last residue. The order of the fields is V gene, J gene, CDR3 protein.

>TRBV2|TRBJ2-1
AIPRLAKFTNEQF
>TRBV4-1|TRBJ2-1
ASSQDTQGFDEQF
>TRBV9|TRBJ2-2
ASSVALAAGELF
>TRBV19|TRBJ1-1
ASMGQGWAEAF
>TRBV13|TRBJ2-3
ASSLGAGGPGRSTDTQY
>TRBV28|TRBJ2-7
ASSLAGVGEQY
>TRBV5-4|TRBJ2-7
ASSLAVGQGTEQY
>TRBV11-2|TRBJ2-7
ASSSGLAYEQY
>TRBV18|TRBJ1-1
ASSPPQGQGTMAF
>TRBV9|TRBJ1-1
ASSVGFGNTEAF
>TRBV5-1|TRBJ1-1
ASSPDSGGYTEAF
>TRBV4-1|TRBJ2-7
ASSQTLDNYEQY
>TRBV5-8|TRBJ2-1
ASSFGGASYNEQF
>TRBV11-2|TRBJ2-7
ASSFQTGEVF
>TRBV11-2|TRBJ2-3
ASSPAVAGGTDTQY
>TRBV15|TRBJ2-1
ATSRGGEGFYNEQF
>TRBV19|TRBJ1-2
ASQQGRHGYT
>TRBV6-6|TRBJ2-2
ASGTGELF
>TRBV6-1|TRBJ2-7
ASSADQGSYEQY
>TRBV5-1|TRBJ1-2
ASSLTGTNYGYT
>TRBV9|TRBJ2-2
ASSATGSGTGELF
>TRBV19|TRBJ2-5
ASSSRGQETQY
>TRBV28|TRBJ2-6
ASSLTVSGANGLT
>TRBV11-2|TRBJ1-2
ASSLRTGRANYGYT
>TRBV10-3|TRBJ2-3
AISESETVTDTQY
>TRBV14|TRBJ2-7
ASSQEDAHYYEQY
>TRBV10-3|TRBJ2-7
AISPGQGSYEQY
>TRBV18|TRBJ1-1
ASSRRQANTEAF
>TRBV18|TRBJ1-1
ASSLDRDTEAF
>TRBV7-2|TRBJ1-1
ASSLENRIVVSWNTEAF
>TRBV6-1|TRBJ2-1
ASSVRGNEQF
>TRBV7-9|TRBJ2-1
SSSLMPAGEQF
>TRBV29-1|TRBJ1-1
SVGGVRTEAF
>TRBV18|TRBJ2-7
ASSPQQGSPPYEQY
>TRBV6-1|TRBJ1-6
ASSSTGGNSPLH
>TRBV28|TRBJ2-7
ASRGGIAYEQY
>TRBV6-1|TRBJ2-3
ASSGSSGGPDTQY
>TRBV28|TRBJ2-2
ASRLDRGFGTGELF
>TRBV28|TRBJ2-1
ASSLILKRGGDGSSYNEQF
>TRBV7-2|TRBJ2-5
ASSRSQGAVGETQY
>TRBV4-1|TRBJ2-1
ASSQESVTGGKNEQF
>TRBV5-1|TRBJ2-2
ASSSTGVTGELF
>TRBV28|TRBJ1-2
ASSFRGTGLLYGYT
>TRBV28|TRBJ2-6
ASSPTGAGANVLT
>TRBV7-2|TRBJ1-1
ASRSRDRGAVTEAF
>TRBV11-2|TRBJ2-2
ASSRQGAFGELF